A selection of T cell receptor beta chains follows, all from one sample in a study of shared clonotypes between healthy human individuals. The repertoire was sequenced with immunoSEQ multiplex PCR; TCRdb's copy has only in-frame clones and lacks some. Of about 380,000 clones listed, 90% to 98% are singletons. The sequencing sample was made of memory CD8+ T cells sorted from blood. These receptors were obtained from a man aged 25-40 years in good health. CDR3s include the opening cysteine and the closing phenylalanine or tryptophan. D genes are given only for firm matches. Expanded clones are given a class, and other clones once, few, many or no size at all.

J: TRBJ1-1; V: TRBV5-1; size: -; D: TRBD1; CDR3: CASRKTGTGRDPEAFF; DNA: TGCGCCAGCAGGAAAACCGGGACAGGGAGGGATCCTGAAGCTTTCTTT
J: TRBJ2-1; V: TRBV18; size: -; D: TRBD1; CDR3: CASSPAWGQFSYNEQFF; DNA: TGTGCCAGCTCACCAGCCTGGGGACAGTTCTCCTACAATGAGCAGTTCTTC
J: TRBJ2-5; V: TRBV11-2; size: -; D: -; CDR3: CASSPETGRGETQYF; DNA: TGTGCCAGCAGCCCCGAGACAGGGAGGGGCGAGACCCAGTACTTC
J: TRBJ2-7; V: TRBV6-6; size: -; D: -; CDR3: CASSRSSYEQYF; DNA: TGTGCCAGCAGTCGTAGCTCCTACGAGCAGTACTTC
J: TRBJ2-3; V: TRBV11-2; size: -; D: -; CDR3: CASSFSGTDTQYF; DNA: TGTGCCAGCAGCTTTTCAGGCACAGATACGCAGTATTTT
J: TRBJ2-1; V: TRBV11-3; size: -; D: TRBD2; CDR3: CASSLVSLAGGVYNEQFF; DNA: TGTGCCAGCAGCTTAGTATCTCTAGCGGGAGGGGTCTACAATGAGCAGTTCTTC
J: TRBJ2-3; V: TRBV10-2; size: -; D: TRBD2; CDR3: CATTPGASVRLAENTDTQYF; DNA: TGCGCCACCACTCCCGGGGCGTCGGTGAGACTAGCGGAGAACACAGATACGCAGTATTTT
J: TRBJ1-5; V: TRBV6-5; size: -; D: TRBD1; CDR3: CASSPRGQGNQPQHF; DNA: TGTGCCAGCAGCCCCCGGGGACAGGGCAATCAGCCCCAGCATTTT
J: TRBJ1-2; V: TRBV29-1; size: -; D: -; CDR3: CSVENWSYGYTF; DNA: TGCAGCGTTGAAAATTGGTCCTATGGCTACACCTTC
J: TRBJ1-1; V: TRBV20-1; size: -; D: -; CDR3: CSARPEAFF; DNA: TGCAGTGCTCGGCCTGAAGCTTTCTTT
J: TRBJ2-6; V: TRBV7-3; size: -; D: -; CDR3: CASSLQGSPGANVLTF; DNA: TGTGCCAGCAGCCTACAGGGTAGCCCTGGGGCCAACGTCCTGACTTTC
J: TRBJ1-1; V: TRBV4-1; size: -; D: -; CDR3: CASSQDRRTEAFF; DNA: TGCGCCAGCAGCCAAGACAGGCGCACTGAAGCTTTCTTT
J: TRBJ2-1; V: TRBV11-3; size: once; D: TRBD1; CDR3: CASSLDGTGGNEQFF; DNA: TGTGCCAGCAGCTTAGATGGGACAGGGGGCAATGAGCAGTTCTTC
J: TRBJ2-6; V: TRBV6-1; size: -; D: TRBD1; CDR3: CASSVGQGAGANVLTF; DNA: TGTGCCAGCAGTGTGGGACAGGGGGCTGGGGCCAACGTCCTGACTTTC
J: TRBJ1-6; V: TRBV10-1; size: -; D: -; CDR3: CASSEDWSSPLHF; DNA: TGCGCCAGCAGTGAAGATTGGAGTTCACCCCTCCACTTT
J: TRBJ1-4; V: TRBV4-1; size: -; D: -; CDR3: CASSQSGRGSEKLFF; DNA: TGCGCCAGCAGCCAATCCGGGAGGGGGAGTGAAAAACTGTTTTTT
J: TRBJ2-1; V: TRBV9; size: -; D: TRBD2; CDR3: CASSVTSGIGYNEQFF; DNA: TGTGCCAGCAGCGTAACTAGCGGGATAGGGTACAATGAGCAGTTCTTC
J: TRBJ1-2; V: TRBV28; size: -; D: TRBD1; CDR3: CASSDRAEGYTF; DNA: TGTGCCAGCAGTGACAGGGCGGAGGGCTACACCTTC
J: TRBJ1-5; V: TRBV28; size: -; D: TRBD1; CDR3: CASSTPGTGDQPQHF; DNA: TGTGCCAGCAGTACCCCCGGGACAGGGGATCAGCCCCAGCATTTT
J: TRBJ1-1; V: TRBV28; size: once; D: TRBD1; CDR3: CASSAPGTGTTEAFF; DNA: TGTGCCAGCAGTGCCCCCGGGACAGGGACCACTGAAGCTTTCTTT
J: TRBJ1-1; V: TRBV2; size: -; D: -; CDR3: CASSELLGPSPAFF; DNA: TGTGCCAGCAGTGAACTATTGGGGCCCTCCCCCGCTTTCTTT
J: TRBJ1-1; V: TRBV4-1; size: -; D: -; CDR3: CASSRTVGNTEAFF; DNA: TGCGCCAGCAGCCGGACAGTGGGCAACACTGAAGCTTTCTTT
J: TRBJ2-5; V: TRBV4-1; size: -; D: -; CDR3: CASSQGPIRQETQYF; DNA: TGCGCCAGCAGCCAAGGACCAATACGCCAAGAGACCCAGTACTTC
J: TRBJ2-7; V: TRBV29-1; size: -; D: -; CDR3: CSAEDGFYEQYF; DNA: TGCAGCGCCGAGGACGGATTCTACGAGCAGTACTTC
J: TRBJ1-2; V: TRBV5-1; size: -; D: TRBD1; CDR3: CASSLTGVPHGYTF; DNA: TGCGCCAGCAGCTTGACAGGGGTGCCTCATGGCTACACCTTC
J: TRBJ2-3; V: TRBV5-4; size: -; D: -; CDR3: CASSSSTSSTDTQYF; DNA: TGTGCCAGCAGCTCAAGCACCTCTAGCACAGATACGCAGTATTTT
J: TRBJ2-7; V: TRBV15; size: -; D: TRBD2; CDR3: CATSRGLAGRDEQYF; DNA: TGTGCCACCAGCAGAGGACTAGCGGGAAGAGACGAGCAGTACTTC
J: TRBJ1-1; V: TRBV15; size: -; D: TRBD1; CDR3: CATSRGRDRVTEAFF; DNA: TGTGCCACCAGCAGAGGCCGGGACAGGGTCACTGAAGCTTTCTTT
J: TRBJ2-3; V: TRBV5-5; size: -; D: TRBD2; CDR3: CASSTKWREAGADTQYF; DNA: TGTGCCAGCAGTACTAAATGGCGGGAGGCCGGGGCAGATACGCAGTATTTT
J: TRBJ1-4; V: TRBV7-9; size: -; D: TRBD1; CDR3: CASSSAGQGDGKLFF; DNA: TGTGCCAGCAGCTCGGCGGGACAGGGAGATGGAAAACTGTTTTTT
J: TRBJ2-7; V: TRBV6-5; size: -; D: TRBD2; CDR3: CASTNGQGGKYF; DNA: TGTGCCAGCACTAACGGGCAGGGAGGGAAGTACTTC
J: TRBJ2-2; V: TRBV7-9; size: -; D: -; CDR3: CASSFPNRVNTGELFF; DNA: TGTGCCAGCAGCTTTCCCAACAGGGTCAACACCGGGGAGCTGTTTTTT